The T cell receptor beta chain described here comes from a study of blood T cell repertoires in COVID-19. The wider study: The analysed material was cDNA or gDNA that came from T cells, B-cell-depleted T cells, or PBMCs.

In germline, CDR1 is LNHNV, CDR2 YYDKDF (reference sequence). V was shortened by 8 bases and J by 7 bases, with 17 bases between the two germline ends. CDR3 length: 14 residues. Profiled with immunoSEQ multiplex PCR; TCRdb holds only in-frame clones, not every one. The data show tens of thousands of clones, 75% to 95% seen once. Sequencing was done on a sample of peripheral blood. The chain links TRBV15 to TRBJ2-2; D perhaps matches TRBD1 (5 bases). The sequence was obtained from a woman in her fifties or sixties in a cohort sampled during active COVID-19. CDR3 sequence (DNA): TGTGCCACCGGGGCCCCAAATTCGGGCGGGGAGCTGTTTTTT. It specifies CATGAPNSGGELFF.